Each of the 18 T cell receptor beta chains below was sequenced from the same sample in a study of blood T cell repertoires in COVID-19. The repertoire was sequenced with immunoSEQ multiplex PCR; TCRdb's copy has only in-frame clones and lacks some. The sample consists of 200,000 or so clones, about 88% of them appearing once. Material for sequencing was peripheral blood. The source is a man between 65 and 85 years old with active or convalescent COVID-19.

The V gene is TRBV18, the J gene TRBJ1-2, with D perhaps TRBD1 (6 bases). The CDR3 covers 15 residues. Deletions cut 3 bases from V and 6 bases from J, with 17 bases between. The germline gives CDR1 KGHSH, CDR2 LQKENI. In DNA, the CDR3 is TGTGCCAGCTCACCGGCCTGGGGGGGGCGAGATGGCTACACCTTC. This translates into CASSPAWGGRDGYTF.

V is TRBV7-8 and J is TRBJ2-5; tentative D call: TRBD1 (6 bases). This CDR3 is 17 amino acids long. Trimming removed 5 bases at V and 1 base at J, with 20 bases between. The germline gives CDR1 SGHVS, CDR2 FQNEAQ. The CDR3 here is CASSPSGGAGAQETQYF. The CDR3 DNA reads as TGTGCCAGCAGCCCCAGTGGAGGAGCAGGGGCCCAAGAGACCCAGTACTTC.

The V and J genes are TRBV20-1 and TRBJ2-1; D not certain. The CDR3 runs 11 residues. Trimming pared 3 bases from V and 8 bases from J, leaving 8 bases between. Per the germline V gene, CDR1 is DFQATT and CDR2 is SNEGSKA (reference sequence). The CDR3 region has the DNA TGCAGTGCTAGCCCCTCCCATGAGCAGTTCTTC. Translated, it gives CSASPSHEQFF.

This clone was picked up one time. The CDR3 protein is CASSPLGTNYEQYF. The CDR3 coding sequence is TGTGCCAGCAGCCCCCTAGGGACAAACTACGAGCAGTACTTC. The V gene is TRBV28, the J gene TRBJ2-7, with D tentatively TRBD1 (6 bases). The ends were cut back, 6 bases at V and 3 bases at J, with 15 bases in the middle. Germline V lookup: CDR1 MDHEN, CDR2 SYDVKM. This CDR3 comprises 14 residues.

V gene TRBV6-2 or TRBV6-3 combines with J gene TRBJ2-3, with D possibly TRBD2 on 7 matching bases. V lost 1 base and J 8 bases, leaving 13 bases between the germline ends. The CDR3 runs 14 residues. Looked up from germline, CDR1 is MNHEY and CDR2 is SVGEGT. The CDR3 DNA follows: TGTGCCAGCAGTTACTTGGCGGGGGCCACTACGCAGTATTTT. Amino acid sequence: CASSYLAGATTQYF.

CDR3 sequence: CASSVGRVMSYNEQFF. CDR3 in DNA: TGTGCCAGCAGTGTCGGCAGGGTCATGTCCTACAATGAGCAGTTCTTC. The chain employs TRBV2 and TRBJ2-1, with D possibly being TRBD1 (5 bases). The CDR3 consists of 16 residues. V was pared by 4 bases and J by 1 base, with 14 bases between. The germline V gene has CDR1 SNHLY and CDR2 FYNNEI. Variable domain in full (rest from reference TRBV2 and TRBJ2-1): EPEVTQTPSHQVTQMGQEVILRCVPISNHLYFYWYRQILGQKVEFLVSFYNNEISEKSEIFDDQFSVERPDGSNFTLKIRSTKLEDSAMYFCASSVGRVMSYNEQFFGPGTRLTVL.

The CDR3 DNA is TGTGCCAGCAGACAGGGGGCCACAGATACGCAGTATTTT. It is translated as CASRQGATDTQYF. This chain connects TRBV6-5 to TRBJ2-3; 9 nucleotides align to TRBD1. The CDR3 totals 13 residues. The germline CDR1 and CDR2 sequences are MNHEY and SVGAGI. The V segment lost 6 bases and the J segment 2 bases; nucleotides outside the gene matches: 0.

The V gene is TRBV7-9, the J gene TRBJ2-3, with 10 bases identical to TRBD1. This CDR3 has 18 residues. Germline CDR1 is SEHNR and CDR2 is FQNEAQ (reference sequence). Trimming at V came to 5 bases and at J to 1 base, leaving 12 bases not matched to a gene. CDR3 bases: TGTGCCAGCAGCCACCCGACAGGGGGCGTAAAGGGCACAGATACGCAGTATTTT. This translates into CASSHPTGGVKGTDTQYF.

The genes are TRBV30 and TRBJ2-2; D gene unclear. With 2 bases removed from V and 7 bases from J, the gap between germline ends came to 5 bases. CDR1 is GTSNPN and CDR2 is SVGIG in the germline V gene (reference sequence). This CDR3 has 11 amino acids. CDR3 amino acids: CAWSPGGELFF. The CDR3 DNA is TGTGCCTGGAGTCCGGGCGGGGAGCTGTTTTTT.

V and J are TRBV28 and TRBJ1-3, with 11 bases matching TRBD1. Germline lookup yields CDR1 MDHEN and CDR2 SYDVKM. The junction had 7 bases not matched to a gene; V was cut back by 7 bases and J by 5 bases. The CDR3 length is 15 residues. The CDR3 bases are TGTGCCAGCACCTCCGGGACAGGGGGACGAAACACCATATATTTT. Translating it yields CASTSGTGGRNTIYF.

This rearrangement joins TRBV3-1 (or the pseudogene TRBV3-2) to TRBJ2-5; D is unresolved. Trimming shortened V by 4 bases and J by 4 bases, and 13 bases separated the two germline ends. CDR1 is LGHDT, CDR2 YNNKEL, per germline (reference sequence). The CDR3 loop spans 14 amino acids. CDR3 in amino acids: CASSPWAGRETQYF. In nucleotides, the CDR3 is TGTGCCAGCAGCCCCTGGGCAGGTAGAGAGACCCAGTACTTC.

V is TRBV7-9 and J is TRBJ1-1, with 8 bases lining up with TRBD1. Trimming cost V 11 bases and J 0 bases; bases outside gene matches: 8. The CDR3 length is 14 residues. Germline V gene lookup returns CDR1 SEHNR and CDR2 FQNEAQ (reference sequence). CDR3 DNA sequence: TGTGCCGGCACTAAGGGACAGGTGAACACTGAAGCTTTCTTT. Protein product: CAGTKGQVNTEAFF.

The chain couples TRBV14 to TRBJ2-3; D may be TRBD1 (6 bases). This CDR3 comprises 17 residues. CDR1 and CDR2 (germline): SGHDN, FVKESK. Trimming removed 4 bases at V and 6 bases at J, with 23 bases between. The CDR3 reads CASSRAPGHWPSDTQYF. Written as DNA, the CDR3 is TGTGCCAGCAGCCGGGCTCCGGGACACTGGCCCAGCGATACGCAGTATTTT.

The chain recombines TRBV4-3 with TRBJ2-5; 9 nucleotides agree with TRBD2. The CDR3 covers 15 residues. Germline V gene sequence: CDR1 LGHNA, CDR2 YSLEER. After removal of 1 base from V and 2 bases from J, the junction contained 2 bases not matched to a gene. The CDR3, as DNA: TGCGCCAGCAGCCAAGGGGCGGGGGGGCAAGAGACCCAGTACTTC. Its translation: CASSQGAGGQETQYF.

The chain recombines TRBV28 with TRBJ1-6; 8 positions agree with TRBD1. The germline CDR1 and CDR2 sequences are MDHEN and SYDVKM. Trimming cost V 5 bases and J 9 bases; bases outside gene matches: 9. The CDR3 covers 15 residues. As DNA, the CDR3 is TGTGCCAGCAGTCGTAGGCAGGGGGCATTTTCACCCCTCCACTTT. Residues: CASSRRQGAFSPLHF.

The CDR3 nucleotides are TGTGCCTACCAACCGGGGTACTATGGCTACACCTTC. Its translation is CAYQPGYYGYTF. The genes are TRBV30 and TRBJ1-2; D is unresolved. Germline assignment: CDR1 GTSNPN and CDR2 SVGIG (reference sequence). V lost 7 bases, J lost 3 bases, and 12 bases lay in between. The CDR3 runs to 12 residues.

The V gene is TRBV15, the J gene TRBJ2-5, with 11 bases that match TRBD2. This CDR3 comprises 20 residues. J lost 4 bases, V lost 1 base, and 17 bases had no gene match. CDR1 LNHNV and CDR2 YYDKDF come from the germline V gene (reference sequence). Here the CDR3 reads CATSRGYPALAGVGPETQYF. In nucleotides, the CDR3 is TGTGCCACCAGCAGAGGATATCCCGCACTAGCGGGAGTGGGGCCAGAGACCCAGTACTTC.

The chain is built from TRBV5-6 and TRBJ2-1; 7 bases line up with TRBD2. The CDR3 has 13 amino acids. J lost 8 bases, V lost 3 bases, and 5 bases had no gene match. Germline-derived CDR1 and CDR2 are SGHDT and YYEEEE. The DNA for the CDR3 is TGTGCCAGCAGCTCTGTAGGGAGGGATGAGCAGTTCTTC. Translating gives CASSSVGRDEQFF.